The rows below give T cell receptor beta chains drawn from one sample of a study of vaccination effects on CD4 cells after COVID-19. Only in-frame clones appear in the TCRdb table, and some are missing; sequencing was by immunoSEQ multiplex PCR. The sample shows more than 60,000 clones, around 70% of them seen only once. Their specific antigens are unknown. Material: CD4+ T cells from PBMCs cultured without peptide, obtained after COVID-19 vaccination. Receptor source: a human donor who received a COVID-19 vaccine. Each CDR3 is given with its conserved first and last residue. Fields, in order: V gene, J gene, D gene, CDR3 DNA, CDR3 protein. D genes are given only for firm matches.

TRBV28	TRBJ1-2	TRBD1	TGTGCCAGCAGTTTACCTCTCGGACAGGGAGGTAACTATGGCTACACCTTC	CASSLPLGQGGNYGYTF
TRBV14	TRBJ1-4	NA	TGTGCCAGCAGCTTAAGGGGGACTAATGAAAAACTGTTTTTT	CASSLRGTNEKLFF
TRBV19	TRBJ2-2	TRBD2	TGTGCCAGTACCCGGGGAGGGGATTCCACCGGGGAGCTGTTTTTT	CASTRGGDSTGELFF
TRBV3-1/TRBV3-2	TRBJ2-1	NA	TGTGCCAGCAGCCCCCTTTCAGGGGCTGAGCAGTTCTTC	CASSPLSGAEQFF
TRBV5-1	TRBJ2-5	TRBD1	TGCGCCAGCAGCCACTCCGGGGACAGCCAAGAGACCCAGTACTTC	CASSHSGDSQETQYF
TRBV18	TRBJ2-2	TRBD1	TGTGCCAGCTCACCTTACAGGGGGCAAGACTTAATAGAGCTGTTTTTT	CASSPYRGQDLIELFF
TRBV30	TRBJ1-5	TRBD1	TGTGCCTGGAGTCGGACAGGCAGCAATCAGCCCCAGCATTTT	CAWSRTGSNQPQHF
TRBV7-9	TRBJ1-2	NA	TGTGCCAGCGCCTTTTCAAATCGGGGAAGGAGTGGCTACACCTTC	CASAFSNRGRSGYTF
TRBV5-1	TRBJ1-3	NA	TGCGCCAGCAGCTTGTACAGGGACGCAAACACCATATATTTT	CASSLYRDANTIYF
TRBV14	TRBJ2-5	TRBD2	TGTGCCAGCAGCCGTACGTGGCTAGCGGGGGGCCGGGAGACCCAGTACTTC	CASSRTWLAGGRETQYF
TRBV6-1	TRBJ1-2	NA	TGTGCCAGCAGTGAAACCGGTACAGGGAAACTCTATGGCTACACCTTC	CASSETGTGKLYGYTF
TRBV15	TRBJ2-5	TRBD2	TGTGCCACCAGCACGGGACTAGCGACGGAGACCCAGTACTTC	CATSTGLATETQYF
TRBV28	TRBJ1-5	NA	TGTGCCAGCAGTTCCGCCAAGCGACAGATTCATCAGCCCCAGCATTTT	CASSSAKRQIHQPQHF
TRBV16	TRBJ1-5	NA	TGTGCCAGCACCCTGGGGACGCCGTGGGGTCAGCCCCAGCATTTT	CASTLGTPWGQPQHF
TRBV3-1/TRBV3-2	TRBJ2-6	NA	TGTGCCAGCAGCCTCTCCAGGGTTTCTGGGGCCAACGTCCTGACTTTC	CASSLSRVSGANVLTF
TRBV6-1	TRBJ1-2	TRBD1	TGTGCCAGCAGTGACTGGGGACAGGGGGCGTCAAACTATGGCTACACCTTC	CASSDWGQGASNYGYTF
TRBV4-1	TRBJ2-1	NA	TGCGCCAGCAGCCAATTGCGGGGAAATGAGCAGTTCTTC	CASSQLRGNEQFF
TRBV7-2	TRBJ2-5	NA	TGTGCCAGCAGCCCTCAGGGTTGGCAAGAGACCCAGTACTTC	CASSPQGWQETQYF